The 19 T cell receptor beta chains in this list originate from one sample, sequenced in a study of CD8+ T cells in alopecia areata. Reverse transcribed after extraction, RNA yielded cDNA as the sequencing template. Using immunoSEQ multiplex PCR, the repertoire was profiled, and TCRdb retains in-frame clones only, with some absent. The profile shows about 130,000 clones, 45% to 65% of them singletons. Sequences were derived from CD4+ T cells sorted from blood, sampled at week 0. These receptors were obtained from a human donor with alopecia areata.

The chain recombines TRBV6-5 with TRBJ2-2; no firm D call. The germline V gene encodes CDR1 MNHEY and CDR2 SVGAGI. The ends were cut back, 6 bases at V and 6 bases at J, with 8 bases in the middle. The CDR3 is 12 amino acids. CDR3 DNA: TGTGCCAGCAGAGTTGGGCCCGGGGAGCTGTTTTTT. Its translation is CASRVGPGELFF.

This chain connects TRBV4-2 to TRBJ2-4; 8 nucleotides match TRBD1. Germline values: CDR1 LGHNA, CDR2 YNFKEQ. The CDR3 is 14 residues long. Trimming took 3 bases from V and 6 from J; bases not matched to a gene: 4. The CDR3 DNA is TGTGCCAGCAGCCAGCCGGGACAGGCAAACATTCAGTACTTC. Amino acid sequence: CASSQPGQANIQYF.

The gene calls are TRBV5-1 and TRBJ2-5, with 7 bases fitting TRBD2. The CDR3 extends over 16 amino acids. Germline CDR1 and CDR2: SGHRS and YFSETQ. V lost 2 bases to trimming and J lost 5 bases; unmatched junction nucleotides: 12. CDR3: CASSFGGSLRAETQYF. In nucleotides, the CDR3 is TGCGCCAGCAGCTTCGGGGGGTCCCTGAGAGCGGAGACCCAGTACTTC.

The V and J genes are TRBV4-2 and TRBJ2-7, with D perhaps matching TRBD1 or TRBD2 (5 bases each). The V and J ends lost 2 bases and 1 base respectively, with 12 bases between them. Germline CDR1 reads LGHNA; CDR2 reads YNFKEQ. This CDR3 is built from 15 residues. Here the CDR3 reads CASSQLGTASYEQYF. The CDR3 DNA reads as TGTGCCAGCAGCCAACTGGGGACCGCTTCCTACGAGCAGTACTTC.

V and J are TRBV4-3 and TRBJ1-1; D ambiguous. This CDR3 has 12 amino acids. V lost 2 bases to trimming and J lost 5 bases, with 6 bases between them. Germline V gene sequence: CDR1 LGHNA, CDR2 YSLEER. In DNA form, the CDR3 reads TGCGCCAGCAGCCAACCCAGGACTGAAGCTTTCTTT. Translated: CASSQPRTEAFF.

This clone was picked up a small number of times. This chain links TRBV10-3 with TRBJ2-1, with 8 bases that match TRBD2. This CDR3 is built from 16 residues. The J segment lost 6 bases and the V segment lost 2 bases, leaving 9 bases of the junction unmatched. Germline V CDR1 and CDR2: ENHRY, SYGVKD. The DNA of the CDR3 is TGTGCCATCAGTGAGCTTGCGGGACTAGGCCGCAATGAGCAGTTCTTC. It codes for CAISELAGLGRNEQFF.

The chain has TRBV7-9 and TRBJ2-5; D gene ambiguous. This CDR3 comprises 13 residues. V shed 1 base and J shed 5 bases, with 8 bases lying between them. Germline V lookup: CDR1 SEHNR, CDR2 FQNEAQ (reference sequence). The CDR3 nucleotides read TGTGCCAGCAGCTTAGGCGTCCGGGAGACCCAGTACTTC. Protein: CASSLGVRETQYF.

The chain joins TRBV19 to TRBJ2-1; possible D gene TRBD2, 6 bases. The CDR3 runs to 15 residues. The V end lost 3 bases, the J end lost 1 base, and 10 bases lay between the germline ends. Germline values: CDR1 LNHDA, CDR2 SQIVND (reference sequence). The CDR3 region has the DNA TGTGCCAGTAGTATGCAACGGGAGTCCTACAATGAGCAGTTCTTC. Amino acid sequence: CASSMQRESYNEQFF.

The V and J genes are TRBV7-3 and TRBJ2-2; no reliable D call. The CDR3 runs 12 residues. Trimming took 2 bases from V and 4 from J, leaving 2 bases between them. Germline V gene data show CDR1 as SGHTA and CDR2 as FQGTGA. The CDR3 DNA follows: TGTGCCAGCAGCTTAGTCACCGGGGAGCTGTTTTTT. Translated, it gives CASSLVTGELFF.

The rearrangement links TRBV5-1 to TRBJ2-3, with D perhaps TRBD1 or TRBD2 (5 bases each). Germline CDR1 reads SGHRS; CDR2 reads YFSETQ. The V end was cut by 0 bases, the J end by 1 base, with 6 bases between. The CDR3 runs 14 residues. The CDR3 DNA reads TGCGCCAGCAGCTTGGCGGGGCGCACAGATACGCAGTATTTT. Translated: CASSLAGRTDTQYF.

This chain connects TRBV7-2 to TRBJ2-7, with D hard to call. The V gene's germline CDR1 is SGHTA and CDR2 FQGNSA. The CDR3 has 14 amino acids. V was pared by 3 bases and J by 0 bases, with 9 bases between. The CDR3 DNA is TGTGCCAGCAGCTTTATCTACCGCTCCTACGAGCAGTACTTC. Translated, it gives CASSFIYRSYEQYF.

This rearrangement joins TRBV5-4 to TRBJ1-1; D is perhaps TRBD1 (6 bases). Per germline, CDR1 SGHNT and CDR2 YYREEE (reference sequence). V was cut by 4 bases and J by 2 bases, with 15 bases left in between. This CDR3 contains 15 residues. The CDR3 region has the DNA TGTGCCAGCAGCCCGGGGACATACGACAACACTGAAGCTTTCTTT. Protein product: CASSPGTYDNTEAFF.

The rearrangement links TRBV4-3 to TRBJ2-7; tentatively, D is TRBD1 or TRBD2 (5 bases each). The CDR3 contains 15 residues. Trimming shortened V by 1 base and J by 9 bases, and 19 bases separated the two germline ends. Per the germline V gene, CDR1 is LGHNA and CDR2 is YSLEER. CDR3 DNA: TGCGCCAGCAGCCAAGGATCTTCCTTAGGGGACGGGCAGTACTTC. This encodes CASSQGSSLGDGQYF.

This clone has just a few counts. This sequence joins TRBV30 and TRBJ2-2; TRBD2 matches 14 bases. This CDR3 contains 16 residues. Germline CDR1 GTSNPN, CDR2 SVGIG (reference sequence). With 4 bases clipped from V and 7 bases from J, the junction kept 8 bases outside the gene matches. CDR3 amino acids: CAWNRLAGGPGGELFF. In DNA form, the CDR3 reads TGTGCCTGGAACCGACTAGCGGGAGGGCCGGGCGGGGAGCTGTTTTTT.

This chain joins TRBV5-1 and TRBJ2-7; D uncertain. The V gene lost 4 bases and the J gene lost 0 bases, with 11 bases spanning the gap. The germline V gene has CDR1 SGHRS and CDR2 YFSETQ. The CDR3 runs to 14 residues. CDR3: CASSTDGYSYEQYF. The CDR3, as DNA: TGCGCCAGCAGCACCGACGGCTACTCCTACGAGCAGTACTTC.

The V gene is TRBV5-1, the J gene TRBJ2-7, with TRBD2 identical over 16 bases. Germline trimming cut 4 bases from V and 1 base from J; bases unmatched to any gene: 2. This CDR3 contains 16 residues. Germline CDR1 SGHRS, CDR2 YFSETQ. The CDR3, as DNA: TGCGCCAGCAGCAAGGGACTAGCGGGAGGGTCCTACGAGCAGTACTTC. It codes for CASSKGLAGGSYEQYF.

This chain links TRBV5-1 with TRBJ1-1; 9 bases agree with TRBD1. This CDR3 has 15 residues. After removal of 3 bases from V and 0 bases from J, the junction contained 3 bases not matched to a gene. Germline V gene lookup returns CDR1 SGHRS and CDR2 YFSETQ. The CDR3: CASSWTGALNTEAFF. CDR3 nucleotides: TGCGCCAGCAGCTGGACAGGGGCGTTGAACACTGAAGCTTTCTTT.

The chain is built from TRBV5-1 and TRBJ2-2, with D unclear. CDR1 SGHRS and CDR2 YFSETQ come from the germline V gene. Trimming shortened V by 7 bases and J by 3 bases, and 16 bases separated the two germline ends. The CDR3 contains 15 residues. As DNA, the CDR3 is TGCGCCAGCTATCGCCGGGCCCCGGACACCGGGGAGCTGTTTTTT. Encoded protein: CASYRRAPDTGELFF.

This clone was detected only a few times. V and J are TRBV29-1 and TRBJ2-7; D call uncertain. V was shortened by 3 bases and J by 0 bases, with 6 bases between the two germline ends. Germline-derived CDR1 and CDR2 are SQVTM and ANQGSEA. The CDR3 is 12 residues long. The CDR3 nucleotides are TGCAGCGTTGACAGGCTCTCCTACGAGCAGTACTTC. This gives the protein CSVDRLSYEQYF.